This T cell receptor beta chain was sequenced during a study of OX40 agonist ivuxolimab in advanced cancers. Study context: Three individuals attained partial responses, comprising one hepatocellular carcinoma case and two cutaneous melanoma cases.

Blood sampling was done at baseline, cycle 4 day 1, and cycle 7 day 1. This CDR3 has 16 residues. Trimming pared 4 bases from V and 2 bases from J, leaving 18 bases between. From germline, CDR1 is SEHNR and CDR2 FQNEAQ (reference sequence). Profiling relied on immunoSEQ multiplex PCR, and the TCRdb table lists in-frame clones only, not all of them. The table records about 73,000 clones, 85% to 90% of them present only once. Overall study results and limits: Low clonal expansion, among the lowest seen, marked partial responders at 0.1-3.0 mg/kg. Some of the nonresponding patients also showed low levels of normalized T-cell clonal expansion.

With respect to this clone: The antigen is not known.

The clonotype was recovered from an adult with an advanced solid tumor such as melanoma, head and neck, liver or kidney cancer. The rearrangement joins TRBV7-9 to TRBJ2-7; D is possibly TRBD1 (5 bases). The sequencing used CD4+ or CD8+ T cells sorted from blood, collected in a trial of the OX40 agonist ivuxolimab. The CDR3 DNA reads TGTGCCAGCAGCTATAAAATGGGGCAGAAGCCCTACGAGCAGTACTTC. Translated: CASSYKMGQKPYEQYF.